The 22 T cell receptor beta chains given below trace back to one sample, sequenced in a study of T-cell memory formation after mild COVID-19. TCRdb called the 5' RACE reads again in MiXCR, with one record for every CDR3 protein. The sample holds about 410,000 distinct CDR3 sequences, under 25% seen once. The specimen sequenced was PBMCs or a T cell subset sorted from them (not recorded which). The source of these receptors is an adult woman who had mild COVID-19 (a few samples of this study predate the infection). Cell type and time point are not known.

This clonotype was picked up a small number of times. The CDR3 loop reads CAGVGTEAFF. The CDR3 coding sequence is TGTGCTGGGGTCGGGACAGAAGCTTTCTTT. V is TRBV30 and J is TRBJ1-1; perhaps TRBD1 as D (6 bases). CDR3 length equals 10 residues. From germline, CDR1 is GTSNPN and CDR2 SVGIG (reference sequence).

CDR3: CASSYSPGSGANVLTF. CDR3 sequence (DNA): TGTGCCAGCAGTTACTCGCCAGGATCTGGGGCCAACGTCCTGACTTTC. The chain uses TRBV6-5 and TRBJ2-6; D is unresolved. Trimming removed 0 bases from V and 1 base from J, with 7 bases in between. The CDR3 length is 16 residues. Germline V gene sequence: CDR1 MNHEY, CDR2 SVGAGI.

The chain links TRBV7-9 to TRBJ1-2; 7 bases line up with TRBD1. The CDR3 totals 14 residues. V lost 3 bases, J lost 6 bases, and 7 bases stayed unmatched. The germline V gene has CDR1 SEHNR and CDR2 FQNEAQ (reference sequence). CDR3 bases: TGTGCCAGCAGCTTTGGCAGGGGGGCTGATGGCTACACCTTC. This codes for CASSFGRGADGYTF.

V and J are TRBV4-3 and TRBJ2-2, with D possibly called TRBD1 or TRBD2 (6 bases each). The CDR3 contains 16 residues. CDR1 is LGHNA and CDR2 is YSLEER in the germline V gene. Trimming took off 0 bases at V and 5 bases at J, with 13 bases between the two ends. The CDR3 loop is CASSQDPRGGTGELFF. DNA for the CDR3: TGCGCCAGCAGCCAAGACCCCAGAGGGGGGACCGGGGAGCTGTTTTTT.

The rearrangement links TRBV11-3 to TRBJ2-3, with 8 bases fitting TRBD2. The CDR3 spans 17 residues. The germline CDR1 and CDR2 sequences are SGHNT and YENEEA. Trimming removed 5 bases from V and 4 bases from J; junction bases left unmatched: 14. The CDR3 region is CASSPGGGRSFADTQYF. As DNA, the CDR3 is TGTGCCAGCAGCCCGGGGGGCGGGAGGTCGTTCGCAGATACGCAGTATTTT.

This clonotype came up once. This sequence joins TRBV18 and TRBJ1-5, with 9 bases aligning to TRBD1. The CDR3 covers 14 residues. V lost 6 bases and J lost 4; bases outside the gene matches: 4. Germline CDR1 is KGHSH and CDR2 is LQKENI. DNA for the CDR3: TGTGCCAGCTCCCGACAGGGGGAAAATCAGCCCCAGCATTTT. It yields the protein CASSRQGENQPQHF. Drawing the rest from reference TRBV18 and TRBJ1-5, the complete variable domain is NAGVMQNPRHLVRRRGQEARLRCSPMKGHSHVYWYRQLPEEGLKFMVYLQKENIIDESGMPKERFSAEFPKEGPSILRIQQVVRGDSAAYFCASSRQGENQPQHFGDGTRLSIL.

The chain couples TRBV20-1 to TRBJ2-3; D is uncertain. This CDR3 spans 16 amino acids. V was clipped by 3 bases and J by 0 bases, with 16 bases between them. Germline V gives CDR1 DFQATT, CDR2 SNEGSKA (reference sequence). The CDR3 loop reads CSASRIGADSTDTQYF. The CDR3 DNA sequence: TGCAGTGCTAGTCGTATCGGTGCGGATAGCACAGATACGCAGTATTTT.

V gene TRBV7-2 combines with J gene TRBJ2-2; TRBD2 aligns across 11 bases. Germline CDR1 SGHTA, CDR2 FQGNSA. J gave up 0 bases and V 6 bases, and 6 bases lay outside the gene matches. This CDR3 region has 17 residues. The CDR3 protein is CASRLRGLAANTGELFF. CDR3 DNA: TGTGCCAGCAGACTACGGGGACTAGCGGCGAACACCGGGGAGCTGTTTTTT.

The chain carries TRBV4-1 and TRBJ2-1, with D unclear. The V gene's germline CDR1 is MGHRA and CDR2 YSYEKL. CDR3 length: 13 residues. V was cut by 4 bases and J by 3 bases, with 7 bases left in between. The CDR3 region is CASSPTSYNEQFF. CDR3 bases: TGCGCCAGCAGCCCGACCAGCTACAATGAGCAGTTCTTC.

In this sample, this clonotype turned up a few times. The CDR3 is CASSYGAGREQYF. DNA of the CDR3: TGTGCCAGCAGTTACGGGGCAGGGAGGGAGCAGTACTTC. This chain uses TRBV6-5 with TRBJ2-7; weak D call: TRBD2 (6 bases). In germline, CDR1 is MNHEY, CDR2 SVGAGI. V shed 2 bases and J shed 7 bases, with 12 bases lying between them. This CDR3 comprises 13 residues.

This clonotype was recorded a few times. The chain is built from TRBV4-2 and TRBJ2-7, with D unclear. This CDR3 has 15 residues. Trimming took 0 bases from V and 2 from J, leaving 11 bases between them. Germline V gene data show CDR1 as LGHNA and CDR2 as YNFKEQ. The CDR3 is CASSQEAGPAYEQYF. CDR3 sequence (DNA): TGTGCCAGCAGCCAAGAAGCCGGTCCGGCCTACGAGCAGTACTTC.

The V gene is TRBV9, the J gene TRBJ2-1, with 13 bases lining up with TRBD2. Germline CDR1 SGDLS, CDR2 YYNGEE. The ends lost 2 bases at V and 6 bases at J; junction bases unmatched: 8. The CDR3 contains 17 residues. This CDR3 reads CASSVSLRLAGGNEQFF. CDR3 DNA: TGTGCCAGCAGCGTCTCTCTTAGACTAGCGGGGGGCAATGAGCAGTTCTTC.

The CDR3 loop reads CATGRETQYF. DNA for the CDR3: TGTGCCACCGGGCGGGAGACCCAGTACTTC. The rearrangement joins TRBV6-5 to TRBJ2-5, with D hard to call. There are 10 residues in the CDR3. V was shortened by 10 bases and J by 5 bases, with 8 bases between the two germline ends. In germline, CDR1 is MNHEY, CDR2 SVGAGI.

The V gene is TRBV10-3, the J gene TRBJ2-3, with D unclear. Germline V gives CDR1 ENHRY, CDR2 SYGVKD. V shed 6 bases and J shed 6 bases, with 10 bases lying between them. The CDR3 contains 12 residues. CDR3 region: CAISWAEDTQYF. The CDR3 DNA sequence: TGTGCCATCAGCTGGGCGGAGGATACGCAGTATTTT.

The CDR3, as DNA: TGTGCCAGCAGTTACGGGGGCCAGCGGGAGACCTCCTACGAGCAGTACTTC. Protein sequence: CASSYGGQRETSYEQYF. The rearrangement uses TRBV6-5 and TRBJ2-7; 8 bases align to TRBD2. Trimming at V came to 2 bases and at J to 0 bases, leaving 9 bases not matched to a gene. Per germline, CDR1 MNHEY and CDR2 SVGAGI. This CDR3 spans 17 amino acids.

V and J are TRBV5-1 and TRBJ2-1; D not resolved. Trimming shortened V by 4 bases and J by 12 bases, and 14 bases separated the two germline ends. Germline CDR1 reads SGHRS; CDR2 reads YFSETQ. The CDR3 has 12 residues. The CDR3: CASSPDSIGQFF. The DNA for the CDR3 is TGCGCCAGCAGCCCTGACTCGATCGGGCAGTTCTTC.

In its sample, this clonotype was seen a few times. This chain joins TRBV15 and TRBJ2-1; D gene uncertain. Germline CDR1 is LNHNV and CDR2 is YYDKDF (reference sequence). The ends were cut back, 3 bases at V and 10 bases at J, with 13 bases in the middle. This CDR3 comprises 13 residues. The CDR3: CATSSGLKGEQFF. The DNA for the CDR3 is TGTGCCACCAGCAGTGGCCTCAAAGGGGAGCAGTTCTTC.

The rearrangement links TRBV12-3 or TRBV12-4 to TRBJ1-5; 10 nucleotides match TRBD1. The ends lost 4 bases at V and 7 bases at J; junction bases unmatched: 10. The CDR3 covers 16 residues. CDR3 coding DNA: TGTGCCAGCAGTTACCGCGGGACAGGGGAGGGCCAGCCCCAGCATTTT. Its translation is CASSYRGTGEGQPQHF.

The chain uses TRBV5-1 and TRBJ2-1; D possibly corresponds to TRBD2 (5 bases). Looked up from germline, CDR1 is SGHRS and CDR2 is YFSETQ. V was pared by 0 bases and J by 7 bases, with 14 bases between. This CDR3 comprises 15 residues. Here the CDR3 DNA reads TGCGCCAGCAGCTTGGTTAGACGGGAATCGAATGAGCAGTTCTTC. It specifies CASSLVRRESNEQFF. The full variable domain, rest sourced from reference TRBV5-1 and TRBJ2-1, is KAGVTQTPRYLIKTRGQQVTLSCSPISGHRSVSWYQQTPGQGLQFLFEYFSETQRNKGNFPGRFSGRQFSNSRSEMNVSTLELGDSALYLCASSLVRRESNEQFFGPGTRLTVL.

Only a few counts were recorded for this clonotype. The J gene is TRBJ2-7, the V gene TRBV20-1; no firm D call. The CDR3 covers 12 residues. Germline V lookup: CDR1 DFQATT, CDR2 SNEGSKA (reference sequence). Deletions cut 0 bases from V and 3 bases from J, with 6 bases between. This CDR3 reads CSARETSYEQYF. The CDR3 DNA follows: TGCAGTGCTAGAGAGACAAGCTACGAGCAGTACTTC.

This chain connects TRBV6-5 to TRBJ1-1; weak D call: TRBD1 (5 bases). The CDR3 is 14 amino acids. The V end was cut by 7 bases, the J end by 2 bases, with 14 bases between. Germline CDR1 and CDR2: MNHEY and SVGAGI. This CDR3 is CASTFVGGNTEAFF. Written as DNA, the CDR3 is TGTGCCAGCACGTTCGTGGGGGGTAACACTGAAGCTTTCTTT.

V gene TRBV29-1 combines with J gene TRBJ1-1; D remains ambiguous. The CDR3 has 10 amino acids. The V end lost 5 bases, the J end lost 5 bases, and 6 bases lay between the germline ends. The germline gives CDR1 SQVTM, CDR2 ANQGSEA. CDR3 region: CSVHGTEAFF. CDR3 coding DNA: TGCAGCGTTCACGGGACTGAAGCTTTCTTT.